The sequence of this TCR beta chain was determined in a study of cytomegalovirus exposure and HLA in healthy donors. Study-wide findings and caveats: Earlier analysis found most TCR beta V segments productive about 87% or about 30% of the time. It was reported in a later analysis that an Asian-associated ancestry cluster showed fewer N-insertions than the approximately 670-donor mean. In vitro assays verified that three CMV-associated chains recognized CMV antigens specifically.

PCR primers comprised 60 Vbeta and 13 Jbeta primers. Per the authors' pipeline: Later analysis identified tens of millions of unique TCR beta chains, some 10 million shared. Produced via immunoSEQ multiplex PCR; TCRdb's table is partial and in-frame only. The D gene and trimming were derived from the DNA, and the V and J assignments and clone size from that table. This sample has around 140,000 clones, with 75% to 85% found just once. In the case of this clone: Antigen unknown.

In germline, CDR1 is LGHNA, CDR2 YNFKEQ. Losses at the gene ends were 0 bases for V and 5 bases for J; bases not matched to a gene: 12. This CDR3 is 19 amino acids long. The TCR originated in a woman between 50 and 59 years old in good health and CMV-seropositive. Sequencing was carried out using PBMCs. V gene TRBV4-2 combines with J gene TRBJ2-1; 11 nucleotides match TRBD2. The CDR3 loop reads CASSQDRLAGTSGNNEQFF. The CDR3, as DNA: TGTGCCAGCAGCCAAGATAGGCTGGCCGGGACTAGCGGAAACAATGAGCAGTTCTTC.